Each of the 20 T cell receptor beta chains below was sequenced from the same sample in a study of blood T cell repertoires in COVID-19. Method: immunoSEQ multiplex PCR; TCRdb's copy keeps in-frame clones and lacks some. In the table there are a few hundred thousand clones, around 83% of which are singletons. Sample: PBMCs or T cells enriched from blood (not recorded which). The receptors were sampled from a middle-aged woman with acute COVID-19.

The chain uses TRBV10-3 and TRBJ1-1, with D maybe TRBD1 (6 bases). Looked up from germline, CDR1 is ENHRY and CDR2 is SYGVKD. This CDR3 has 13 amino acids. Trimming stripped 7 bases from V and 5 bases from J, with 14 bases between. Here the CDR3 reads CAIKQGMVTEAFF. In nucleotides, the CDR3 is TGTGCCATCAAACAGGGAATGGTAACTGAAGCTTTCTTT.

The chain has TRBV24-1 and TRBJ2-1; 9 bases fit TRBD2. Trimming removed 4 bases from V and 3 bases from J; junction bases left unmatched: 15. The CDR3 loop spans 19 amino acids. Germline CDR1 reads KGHDR; CDR2 reads SFDVKD. The CDR3 reads CATSDPPRDSGRLYNEQFF. In nucleotides, the CDR3 is TGTGCCACCAGTGACCCTCCCCGAGATAGCGGGAGACTCTACAATGAGCAGTTCTTC.

This chain links TRBV5-6 with TRBJ1-1; 7 nucleotides agree with TRBD1. Germline CDR1 SGHDT, CDR2 YYEEEE. The CDR3 extends over 14 amino acids. With 3 bases clipped from V and 7 bases from J, the junction kept 9 bases outside the gene matches. CDR3 sequence: CASSYYDRDSEAFF. For the CDR3, the DNA is TGTGCCAGCAGCTACTACGACAGGGACAGTGAAGCTTTCTTT.

The sample holds one count of this clone. The chain combines TRBV19 with TRBJ2-1; 9 nucleotides agree with TRBD1. J gave up 2 bases and V 9 bases, and 2 bases lay outside the gene matches. The length of the CDR3 is 13 residues. The germline gives CDR1 LNHDA, CDR2 SQIVND (reference sequence). The CDR3 coding sequence is TGTGCCAGCGGACAGGGGACCTACAATGAGCAGTTCTTC. Its protein is CASGQGTYNEQFF.

V and J are TRBV9 and TRBJ1-2; 12 bases agree with TRBD1. The V gene end was trimmed by 3 bases and the J gene end by 8 bases; junction bases not matched to a gene: 2. Germline V gene sequence: CDR1 SGDLS, CDR2 YYNGEE. This CDR3 contains 13 residues. The CDR3 region has the DNA TGTGCCAGCAGCGGCGGGACAGGGGGCGGCTACACCTTC. It yields the protein CASSGGTGGGYTF.

The chain joins TRBV3-1 (or the pseudogene TRBV3-2) to TRBJ1-2; D is unresolved. V was clipped by 2 bases and J by 4 bases, with 17 bases between them. The length of the CDR3 is 16 residues. Germline CDR1 and CDR2: LGHDT and YNNKEL (reference sequence). CDR3 loop: CASSQTASGGIYGYTF. CDR3 in DNA: TGTGCCAGCAGCCAAACCGCCTCTGGAGGGATCTATGGCTACACCTTC.

The genes are TRBV4-1 and TRBJ1-1, with D perhaps matching TRBD1 (6 bases). The CDR3 sequence is 14 residues long. Trimming removed 1 base at V and 1 base at J, with 7 bases between. Per the germline V gene, CDR1 is MGHRA and CDR2 is YSYEKL. The CDR3 coding sequence is TGCGCCAGCAGCCAAGGGACAGCGAACACTGAAGCTTTCTTT. Its translation is CASSQGTANTEAFF.

The genes are TRBV14 and TRBJ2-1; 11 bases map to TRBD2. With 0 bases clipped from V and 3 bases from J, the junction kept 7 bases outside the gene matches. The CDR3 is 18 residues long. CDR1 is SGHDN and CDR2 is FVKESK in the germline V gene. The CDR3 is CASSQDTTSGGVYNEQFF. As DNA, the CDR3 is TGTGCCAGCAGCCAAGATACCACTAGCGGGGGAGTCTACAATGAGCAGTTCTTC. The variable domain in full, completed from reference TRBV14 and TRBJ2-1, reads EAGVTQFPSHSVIEKGQTVTLRCDPISGHDNLYWYRRVMGKEIKFLLHFVKESKQDESGMPNNRFLAERTGGTYSTLKVQPAELEDSGVYFCASSQDTTSGGVYNEQFFGPGTRLTVL.

This chain joins TRBV2 and TRBJ1-2, with D perhaps TRBD1 (5 bases). Trimming pared 7 bases from V and 6 bases from J, leaving 9 bases between. The germline V gene encodes CDR1 SNHLY and CDR2 FYNNEI. This CDR3 spans 11 amino acids. In nucleotides, the CDR3 is TGTGCCAGCACTAAAGGGGATGGCTACACCTTC. The encoded protein is CASTKGDGYTF. Full variable domain (missing parts from reference TRBV2 and TRBJ1-2): EPEVTQTPSHQVTQMGQEVILRCVPISNHLYFYWYRQILGQKVEFLVSFYNNEISEKSEIFDDQFSVERPDGSNFTLKIRSTKLEDSAMYFCASTKGDGYTFGSGTRLTVV.

The gene calls are TRBV15 and TRBJ1-2; D perhaps matches TRBD1 (5 bases). The CDR3 is 15 residues long. The V gene lost 4 bases and the J gene lost 3 bases, with 15 bases spanning the gap. Germline V gene data show CDR1 as LNHNV and CDR2 as YYDKDF (reference sequence). The CDR3 bases are TGTGCCACCAGCACCGACAGCACACGATACTATGGCTACACCTTC. Encoded protein: CATSTDSTRYYGYTF.

This clone was observed once. The CDR3 protein is CASCVPGSHSNQPQHF. CDR3 DNA sequence: TGCGCCAGCTGTGTACCCGGGAGTCATAGCAATCAGCCCCAGCATTTT. The chain links TRBV23-1 to TRBJ1-5; D uncertain. TRBV23-1 is labeled an ORF, and its function is uncertain. This CDR3 contains 16 residues. V was pared by 8 bases and J by 0 bases, with 17 bases between.

This chain links TRBV4-1 with TRBJ2-7, with 14 positions matching TRBD2. Germline CDR1 reads MGHRA; CDR2 reads YSYEKL. The CDR3 contains 20 residues. V gave up 0 bases and J gave up 3 bases; unmatched junction bases: 13. The CDR3 DNA is TGCGCCAGCAGCCAAGAGTCAGGGACTAGCGGGAGAGGGAGGTTCTACGAGCAGTACTTC. Translated, it gives CASSQESGTSGRGRFYEQYF.

This clone was seen a single time. The chain has TRBV6-1 and TRBJ2-3; 9 bases are a match to TRBD2. Trimming at V came to 2 bases and at J to 0 bases, leaving 6 bases not matched to a gene. The CDR3 extends over 17 amino acids. CDR1 and CDR2 (germline): MNHNS, SASEGT. The CDR3 DNA is TGTGCCAGCAGTGAAAGACGGACTAGCGCCAGCACAGATACGCAGTATTTT. The encoded protein is CASSERRTSASTDTQYF.

This chain joins TRBV28 and TRBJ2-1; TRBD1 might be the D (6 bases). CDR1 and CDR2 (germline): MDHEN, SYDVKM. There are 14 residues in the CDR3. Trimming shortened V by 2 bases and J by 7 bases, and 12 bases separated the two germline ends. CDR3 bases: TGTGCCAGCAGTTTAGGGGGCCGGAGAAATGAGCAGTTCTTC. Its protein product is CASSLGGRRNEQFF.

This clone appeared a few times. CDR3 region: CASSWGQGTLYGYTF. In DNA, the CDR3 is TGTGCCAGCAGTTGGGGACAGGGAACTCTATATGGCTACACCTTC. The chain combines TRBV27 with TRBJ1-2; 9 bases align to TRBD1. Looked up from germline, CDR1 is MNHEY and CDR2 is SMNVEV (reference sequence). The CDR3 loop spans 15 amino acids. After removal of 4 bases from V and 5 bases from J, the junction contained 8 bases not matched to a gene.

This clone was seen just once. CDR3 amino acids: CASSLGGARANVLTF. The CDR3, as DNA: TGTGCCAGCAGTCTGGGGGGGGCCAGAGCCAACGTCCTGACTTTC. This chain connects TRBV6-5 to TRBJ2-6; D perhaps matches TRBD2 (7 bases). The CDR3 has 15 residues. Trimming pared 5 bases from V and 7 bases from J, leaving 15 bases between. Germline CDR1 reads MNHEY; CDR2 reads SVGAGI.

This CDR3 is CASSLTGGDGYTF. Written as DNA, the CDR3 is TGTGCCAGCAGCTTGACAGGGGGTGACGGCTACACCTTC. The rearrangement links TRBV7-9 to TRBJ1-2; 9 bases are shared with TRBD1. The CDR3 runs 13 residues. The V gene end was trimmed by 3 bases and the J gene end by 8 bases; junction bases not matched to a gene: 4. Germline CDR1 is SEHNR and CDR2 is FQNEAQ (reference sequence).

The chain couples TRBV5-1 to TRBJ1-2; tentative D call: TRBD1 (6 bases). V was clipped by 0 bases and J by 7 bases, with 10 bases between them. CDR3 length: 13 amino acids. CDR1 is SGHRS and CDR2 is YFSETQ in the germline V gene. The CDR3 is CASSLEAGVGYTF. CDR3 DNA sequence: TGCGCCAGCAGCTTGGAGGCAGGGGTTGGCTACACCTTC. Complete variable domain (other parts from reference TRBV5-1 and TRBJ1-2): KAGVTQTPRYLIKTRGQQVTLSCSPISGHRSVSWYQQTPGQGLQFLFEYFSETQRNKGNFPGRFSGRQFSNSRSEMNVSTLELGDSALYLCASSLEAGVGYTFGSGTRLTVV.

V gene TRBV27 combines with J gene TRBJ1-4, with D possibly matching TRBD1 (6 bases). This CDR3 has 16 residues. Germline V gene sequence: CDR1 MNHEY, CDR2 SMNVEV (reference sequence). Trimming stripped 4 bases from V and 6 bases from J, with 18 bases between. CDR3 in amino acids: CASSSAPSTGDEKLFF. CDR3 nucleotide sequence: TGTGCCAGCAGTTCCGCCCCCTCGACAGGAGATGAAAAACTGTTTTTT. The entire variable domain, with the rest obtained from reference TRBV27 and TRBJ1-4, is as follows: EAQVTQNPRYLITVTGKKLTVTCSQNMNHEYMSWYRQDPGLGLRQIYYSMNVEVTDKGDVPEGYKVSRKEKRNFPLILESPSPNQTSLYFCASSSAPSTGDEKLFFGSGTQLSVL.

The V gene is TRBV15, the J gene TRBJ1-1; D call uncertain. The CDR3 loop spans 12 amino acids. V shed 3 bases and J shed 0 bases, with 2 bases lying between them. Germline V gene sequence: CDR1 LNHNV, CDR2 YYDKDF (reference sequence). The CDR3 reads CATSSVNTEAFF. CDR3 nucleotide sequence: TGTGCCACCAGCAGCGTGAACACTGAAGCTTTCTTT. Using reference TRBV15 and TRBJ1-1 for the parts outside the CDR3, the full variable domain is DAMVIQNPRYQVTQFGKPVTLSCSQTLNHNVMYWYQQKSSQAPKLLFHYYDKDFNNEADTPDNFQSRRPNTSFCFLDIRSPGLGDTAMYLCATSSVNTEAFFGQGTRLTVV.